This T cell receptor (beta chain) was documented in a study of Graves' ophthalmopathy and Graves' hyperthyroidism. General study results and limits: Ophthalmopathy cases were distinguished from stable hyperthyroidism by a 13-signature model, reaching 85% to 90% sensitivity and around 81% specificity. Blood shared most expanded thyroid clonotypes above 0.001 frequency. This model predicted ophthalmopathy progression (sensitivity around 70%, specificity 72% to 85%).

TCR beta CDR3 amplification used RNA transcripts. Second-round multiplex PCR came after a first-round RT-PCR that employed HTBI primers. One entry per CDR3 protein, called by TCRdb with MiXCR from the multiplex PCR reads. The sample holds almost 750,000 distinct CDR3 sequences; 35% to 50% are singletons and the top ten take less than 55%. Enrollment excluded any patients with other autoimmune diseases, uncontrolled infections, pregnancy or lactation. Looked up from germline, CDR1 is DFQATT and CDR2 is SNEGSKA (reference sequence). This CDR3 is 12 amino acids long. Regarding this clonotype: The antigen remains unidentified. This may be a read error: a much more frequent sequence differs by one nucleotide.

The genes are TRBV20-1 and TRBJ2-7; D perhaps matches TRBD1 (6 bases). Specimen: peripheral blood. The source is an adult man with Graves' ophthalmopathy. CDR3 nucleotides: TGCAGTGCTAGTTTACAGGGATACGAGCAGCACTTC. This sequence encodes CSASLQGYEQHF.